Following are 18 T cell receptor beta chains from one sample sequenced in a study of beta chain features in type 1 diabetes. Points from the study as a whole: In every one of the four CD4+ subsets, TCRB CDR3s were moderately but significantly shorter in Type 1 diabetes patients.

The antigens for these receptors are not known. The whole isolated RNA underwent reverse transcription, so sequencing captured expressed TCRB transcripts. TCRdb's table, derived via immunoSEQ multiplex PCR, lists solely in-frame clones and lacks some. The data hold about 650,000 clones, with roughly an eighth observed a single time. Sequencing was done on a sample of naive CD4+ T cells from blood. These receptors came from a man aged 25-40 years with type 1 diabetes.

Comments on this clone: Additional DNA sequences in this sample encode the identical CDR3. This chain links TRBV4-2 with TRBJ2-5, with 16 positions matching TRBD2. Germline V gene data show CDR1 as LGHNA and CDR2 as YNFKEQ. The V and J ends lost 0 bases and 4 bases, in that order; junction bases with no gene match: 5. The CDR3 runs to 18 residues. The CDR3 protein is CASSQEGTSGGAGETQYF. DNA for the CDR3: TGTGCCAGCAGCCAAGAAGGGACTAGCGGGGGGGCTGGAGAGACCCAGTACTTC.

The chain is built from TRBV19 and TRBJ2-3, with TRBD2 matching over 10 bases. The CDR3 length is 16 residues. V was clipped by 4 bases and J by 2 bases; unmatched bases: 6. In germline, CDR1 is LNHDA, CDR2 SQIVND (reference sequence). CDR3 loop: CASSTGLAESTDTQYF. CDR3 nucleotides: TGTGCCAGTAGTACCGGACTAGCGGAATCCACAGATACGCAGTATTTT.

The CDR3 sequence is CASSQDWDRVSHEQYF. CDR3 nucleotide sequence: TGCGCCAGCAGCCAAGATTGGGACAGGGTCAGCCACGAGCAGTACTTC. The chain links TRBV4-3 to TRBJ2-5; TRBD1 aligns across 9 bases. The assigned J gene may be wrong: the sequence end matches TRBJ2-7 better. The CDR3 totals 16 residues. The germline V gene encodes CDR1 LGHNA and CDR2 YSLEER.

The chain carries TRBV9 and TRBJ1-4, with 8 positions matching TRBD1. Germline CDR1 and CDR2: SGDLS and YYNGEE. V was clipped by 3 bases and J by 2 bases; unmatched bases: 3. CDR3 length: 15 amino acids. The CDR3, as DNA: TGTGCCAGCAGCGGCCGGGACAGGACTAATGAAAAACTGTTTTTT. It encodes CASSGRDRTNEKLFF.

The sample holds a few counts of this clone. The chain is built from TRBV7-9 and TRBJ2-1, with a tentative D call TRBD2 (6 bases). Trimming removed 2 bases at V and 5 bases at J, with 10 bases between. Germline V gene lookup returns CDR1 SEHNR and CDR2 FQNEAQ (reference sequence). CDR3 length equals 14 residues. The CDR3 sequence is CASSLRRDDNEQFF. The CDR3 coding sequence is TGTGCCAGCAGCTTAAGGCGGGACGACAATGAGCAGTTCTTC.

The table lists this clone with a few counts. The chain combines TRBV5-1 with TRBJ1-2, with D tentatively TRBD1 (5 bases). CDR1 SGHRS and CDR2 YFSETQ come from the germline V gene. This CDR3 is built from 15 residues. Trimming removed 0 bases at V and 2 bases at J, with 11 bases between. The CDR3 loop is CASSLAGLHNYGYTF. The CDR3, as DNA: TGCGCCAGCAGCTTGGCGGGACTTCACAACTATGGCTACACCTTC.

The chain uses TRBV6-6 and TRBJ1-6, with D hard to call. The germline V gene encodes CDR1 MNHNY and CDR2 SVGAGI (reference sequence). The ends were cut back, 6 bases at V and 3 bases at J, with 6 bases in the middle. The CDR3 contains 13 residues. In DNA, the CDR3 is TGTGCCAGCAGCCCCGTCTATAATTCACCCCTCCACTTT. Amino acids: CASSPVYNSPLHF.

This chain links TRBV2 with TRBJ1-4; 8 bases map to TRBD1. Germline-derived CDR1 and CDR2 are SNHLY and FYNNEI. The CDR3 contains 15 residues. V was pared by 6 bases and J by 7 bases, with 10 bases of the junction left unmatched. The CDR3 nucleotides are TGTGCCAGCAGGGCAGGGGGCATTTTGGGTGAAAAACTGTTTTTT. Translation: CASRAGGILGEKLFF.

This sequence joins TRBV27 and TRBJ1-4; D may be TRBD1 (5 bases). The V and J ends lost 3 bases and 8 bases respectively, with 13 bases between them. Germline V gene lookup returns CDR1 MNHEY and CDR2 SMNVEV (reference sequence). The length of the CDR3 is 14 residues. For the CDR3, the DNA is TGTGCCAGCAGTTTGTGGGGCTTTGGCGAAAAACTGTTTTTT. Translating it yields CASSLWGFGEKLFF.

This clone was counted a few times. CDR3 nucleotides: TGTGCCAGCAGTGAACTGGCGGGGGCCAATGAGCAGTTCTTC. Its translation: CASSELAGANEQFF. This rearrangement joins TRBV2 to TRBJ2-1, with a weak D call TRBD2 (7 bases). This CDR3 spans 14 amino acids. The germline V gene encodes CDR1 SNHLY and CDR2 FYNNEI. V was pared by 2 bases and J by 6 bases, with 11 bases between.

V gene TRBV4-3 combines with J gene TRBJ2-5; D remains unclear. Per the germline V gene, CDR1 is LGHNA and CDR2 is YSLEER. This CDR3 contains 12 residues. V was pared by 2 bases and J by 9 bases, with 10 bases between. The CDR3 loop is CASSQHRGAQYF. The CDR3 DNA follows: TGCGCCAGCAGCCAACATCGAGGAGCCCAGTACTTC.

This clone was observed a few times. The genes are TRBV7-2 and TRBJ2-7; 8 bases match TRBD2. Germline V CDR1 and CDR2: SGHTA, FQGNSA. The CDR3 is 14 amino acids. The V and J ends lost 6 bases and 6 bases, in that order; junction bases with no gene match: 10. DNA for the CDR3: TGTGCCAGCAGTTCCCGCAGCGGGGGTCCCGAGCAGTACTTC. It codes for CASSSRSGGPEQYF.

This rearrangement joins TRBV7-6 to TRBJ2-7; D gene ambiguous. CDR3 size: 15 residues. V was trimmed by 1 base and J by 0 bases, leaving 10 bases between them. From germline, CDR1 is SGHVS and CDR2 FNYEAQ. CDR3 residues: CASSLEDRSSYEQYF. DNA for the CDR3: TGTGCCAGCAGCTTAGAGGATCGGAGCTCCTACGAGCAGTACTTC.

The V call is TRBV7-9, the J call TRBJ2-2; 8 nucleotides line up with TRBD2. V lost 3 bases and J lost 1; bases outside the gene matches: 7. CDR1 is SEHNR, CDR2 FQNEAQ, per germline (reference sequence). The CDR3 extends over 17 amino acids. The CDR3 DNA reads TGTGCCAGCAGCTTCACTAGCGGAACCTTGAACACCGGGGAGCTGTTTTTT. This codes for CASSFTSGTLNTGELFF.

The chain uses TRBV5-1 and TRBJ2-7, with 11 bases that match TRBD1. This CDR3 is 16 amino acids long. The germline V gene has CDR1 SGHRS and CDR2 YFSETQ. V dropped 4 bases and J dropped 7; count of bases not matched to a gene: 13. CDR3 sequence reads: CASSTPPGQGGGEQYF. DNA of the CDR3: TGCGCCAGCAGCACCCCACCGGGACAGGGGGGCGGTGAGCAGTACTTC. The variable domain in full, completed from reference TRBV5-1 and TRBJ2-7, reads KAGVTQTPRYLIKTRGQQVTLSCSPISGHRSVSWYQQTPGQGLQFLFEYFSETQRNKGNFPGRFSGRQFSNSRSEMNVSTLELGDSALYLCASSTPPGQGGGEQYFGPGTRLTVT.

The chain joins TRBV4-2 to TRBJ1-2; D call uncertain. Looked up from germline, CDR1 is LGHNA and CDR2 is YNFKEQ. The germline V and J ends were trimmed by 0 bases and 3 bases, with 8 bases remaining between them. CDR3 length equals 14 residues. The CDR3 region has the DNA TGTGCCAGCAGCCAAGAGGAAGGTGACTATGGCTACACCTTC. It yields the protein CASSQEEGDYGYTF.

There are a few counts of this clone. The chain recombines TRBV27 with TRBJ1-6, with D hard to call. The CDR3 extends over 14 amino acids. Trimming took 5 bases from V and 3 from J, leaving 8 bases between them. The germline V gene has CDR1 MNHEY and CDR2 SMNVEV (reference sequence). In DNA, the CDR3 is TGTGCCAGCAGTGTGGAGTTCTATAATTCACCCCTCCACTTT. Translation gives CASSVEFYNSPLHF.

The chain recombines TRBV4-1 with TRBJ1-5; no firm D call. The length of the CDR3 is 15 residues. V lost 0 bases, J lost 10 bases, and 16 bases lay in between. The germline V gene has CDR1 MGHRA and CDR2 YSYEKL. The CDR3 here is CASSQDLVGEIPQHF. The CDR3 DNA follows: TGCGCCAGCAGCCAAGATCTTGTGGGTGAGATTCCCCAGCATTTT.